These 18 T cell receptor beta chains came from one sample sequenced in a study of blood T cells in healthy people across ages. A second PCR, run for roughly 6 to 11 cycles, used a sample-barcoded 5' primer plus a J-beta primer mix. TCRdb used MiXCR to reprocess the 5' RACE reads, holding one entry per CDR3 protein. The sample lists about 780,000 distinct CDR3 sequences, 62% occurring once. The sequenced sample was blood. All receptors derive from a man aged 25-45 years in good health.

This clonotype has a handful of counts. The V call is TRBV5-5, the J call TRBJ2-7, with D perhaps TRBD1 or TRBD2 (5 bases each). The V gene lost 7 bases and the J gene lost 4 bases, with 15 bases spanning the gap. The CDR3 contains 13 residues. Per the germline V gene, CDR1 is SGHKS and CDR2 is YYEKEE (reference sequence). The CDR3 loop is CASEGDEGYEQYF. The DNA for the CDR3 is TGTGCCAGCGAGGGAGACGAGGGGTACGAGCAGTACTTC.

The sample holds one count of this clonotype. This CDR3 is CSARDRTSGSSYEQYF. CDR3 nucleotide sequence: TGCAGTGCTAGAGACCGGACTAGCGGGAGCTCCTACGAGCAGTACTTC. The V gene is TRBV20-1, the J gene TRBJ2-7, with 13 positions matching TRBD2. The CDR3 runs to 16 residues. Losses at the gene ends were 0 bases for V and 0 bases for J; bases not matched to a gene: 2. Germline CDR1 DFQATT, CDR2 SNEGSKA (reference sequence).

The J gene is TRBJ1-2, the V gene TRBV10-3, with 7 bases lining up with TRBD1. Germline loops: CDR1 ENHRY, CDR2 SYGVKD. The CDR3 covers 17 residues. Trimming at V came to 2 bases and at J to 5 bases, leaving 14 bases not matched to a gene. The DNA of the CDR3 is TGTGCCATCAGTGAGCCTGATCGACAGGGTTATCTTTATGGCTACACCTTC. Translated: CAISEPDRQGYLYGYTF.

A few counts support this clonotype. The chain combines TRBV12-3 or TRBV12-4 with TRBJ2-3, with a tentative D call TRBD2 (7 bases). The V end was cut by 7 bases, the J end by 4 bases, with 24 bases between. CDR3 length: 17 amino acids. DNA for the CDR3: TGTGCCAGCACTCAATCTCGGGGGGCGACAATCCCAGATACGCAGTATTTT. Amino acids: CASTQSRGATIPDTQYF.

This chain uses TRBV12-3 or TRBV12-4 with TRBJ1-2; D remains unclear. V lost 5 bases and J lost 6, with 7 bases in between. This CDR3 has 11 residues. CDR3 loop: CASSVDDGYTF. CDR3 DNA sequence: TGTGCCAGCAGTGTAGACGATGGCTACACCTTC.

Judged by abundance, this clonotype is medium-sized. The chain's CDR3 is CASTSGRYRGPGTQYF. CDR3 DNA sequence: TGTGCCAGCACTTCCGGGCGGTACAGGGGGCCGGGGACCCAGTACTTC. The genes are TRBV27 and TRBJ2-5; TRBD1 matches 9 bases. The CDR3 has 16 amino acids. V was pared by 7 bases and J by 7 bases, with 16 bases of the junction left unmatched. Germline V CDR1 and CDR2: MNHEY, SMNVEV (reference sequence).

The chain combines TRBV5-1 with TRBJ2-3; 8 bases line up with TRBD2. The CDR3 is made up of 17 amino acids. Germline CDR1 reads SGHRS; CDR2 reads YFSETQ. Trimming took 4 bases from V and 2 from J; bases not matched to a gene: 12. The CDR3 DNA reads TGCGCCAGCAGCCCCCTATTCGCGGGGGGCCCCACAGATACGCAGTATTTT. Encoded protein: CASSPLFAGGPTDTQYF.

V and J are TRBV11-1 and TRBJ2-1, with D possibly matching TRBD1 (6 bases). Trimming cost V 0 bases and J 2 bases, with 14 bases left between them. Germline CDR1 reads SGHAT; CDR2 reads FQDESV (reference sequence). The CDR3 consists of 17 residues. CDR3 nucleotides: TGTGCCAGCAGCTTAGCGTCGGGGCAGGGGCCCTACAATGAGCAGTTCTTC. This encodes CASSLASGQGPYNEQFF.

The chain employs TRBV20-1 and TRBJ2-7; D remains ambiguous. The CDR3 length is 14 residues. Trimming removed 2 bases from V and 0 bases from J, with 11 bases in between. Germline V lookup: CDR1 DFQATT, CDR2 SNEGSKA (reference sequence). This chain's CDR3 is CSARRQRSSYEQYF. The CDR3 bases are TGCAGTGCTAGAAGGCAGAGGAGCTCCTACGAGCAGTACTTC.

The chain combines TRBV10-3 with TRBJ2-3; D call uncertain. Deletions cut 2 bases from V and 5 bases from J, with 5 bases between. The CDR3 is 12 amino acids. Germline V CDR1 and CDR2: ENHRY, SYGVKD. Here the CDR3 reads CAISELVDTQYF. The CDR3 DNA sequence: TGTGCCATCAGTGAGCTGGTAGATACGCAGTATTTT.

This clonotype was counted ten times or more. This rearrangement joins TRBV12-3 or TRBV12-4 to TRBJ2-5, with D uncertain. The CDR3 length is 11 residues. Trimming took off 6 bases at V and 5 bases at J, with 7 bases between the two ends. CDR3 sequence: CASSPRETQYF. In DNA, the CDR3 is TGTGCCAGCAGCCCCCGGGAGACCCAGTACTTC.

This rearrangement joins TRBV7-9 to TRBJ2-7; a possible D gene is TRBD2 (5 bases). V was trimmed by 4 bases and J by 6 bases, leaving 19 bases between them. CDR3 length: 15 residues. Per germline, CDR1 SEHNR and CDR2 FQNEAQ (reference sequence). Here the CDR3 DNA reads TGTGCCAGCAGCTCCCTAACTAGTGGAATCCTCGAGCAGTACTTC. It is translated as CASSSLTSGILEQYF.

This clonotype was seen only once. The V call is TRBV11-1, the J call TRBJ1-1; weak D call: TRBD1 (6 bases). Trimming took off 5 bases at V and 0 bases at J, with 13 bases between the two ends. Germline V lookup: CDR1 SGHAT, CDR2 FQDESV (reference sequence). The CDR3 length is 15 residues. For the CDR3, the DNA is TGTGCCAGCAGCCCCTGGACAGCCTTGAACACTGAAGCTTTCTTT. Translated: CASSPWTALNTEAFF.

The rearrangement uses TRBV12-3 or TRBV12-4 and TRBJ1-6, with TRBD1 identical over 7 bases. There are 14 residues in the CDR3. J lost 8 bases, V lost 6 bases, and 7 bases had no gene match. CDR3: CASRSGQMDSPLHF. CDR3 DNA: TGTGCCAGCAGGTCGGGACAGATGGATTCACCCCTCCACTTT.

V usage is TRBV25-1 and J usage is TRBJ2-5; D might be TRBD1 (6 bases). The CDR3 is 15 residues long. V was cut by 1 base and J by 3 bases, with 12 bases left in between. Germline CDR1 MGHDK, CDR2 SYGVNS. DNA for the CDR3: TGTGCCAGCAGTGAATTCCTAGGGGGAAAAGAGACCCAGTACTTC. As protein: CASSEFLGGKETQYF.

The rearrangement joins TRBV7-9 to TRBJ1-4; D perhaps matches TRBD1 (6 bases). The ends were cut back, 0 bases at V and 3 bases at J, with 8 bases in the middle. CDR1 is SEHNR and CDR2 is FQNEAQ in the germline V gene (reference sequence). The CDR3 runs to 15 residues. The DNA for the CDR3 is TGTGCCAGCAGCTTAGCAGGACAGCCTAATGAAAAACTGTTTTTT. Encoded protein: CASSLAGQPNEKLFF. Full variable domain (outside the CDR3, taken from reference TRBV7-9 and TRBJ1-4): DTGVSQNPRHKITKRGQNVTFRCDPISEHNRLYWYRQTLGQGPEFLTYFQNEAQLEKSRLLSDRFSAERPKGSFSTLEIQRTEQGDSAMYLCASSLAGQPNEKLFFGSGTQLSVL.

The J gene is TRBJ2-4, the V gene TRBV7-3; D unresolved. The DNA end lines up better with TRBJ2-7; the J call may be wrong. The germline CDR1 and CDR2 sequences are SGHTA and FQGTGA. The CDR3 length is 15 residues. CDR3 in amino acids: CASSFSADGPYEQYF. Here the CDR3 DNA reads TGTGCCAGCAGCTTCTCTGCGGACGGTCCCTACGAGCAGTACTTC.

This chain links TRBV29-1 with TRBJ2-5, with 10 nucleotides matching TRBD2. There are 15 residues in the CDR3. Germline trimming cut 3 bases from V and 5 bases from J; bases unmatched to any gene: 9. CDR1 is SQVTM and CDR2 is ANQGSEA in the germline V gene. The DNA for the CDR3 is TGCAGCGTTGATGAGGAGCGGGGGGGCTTGGAGACCCAGTACTTC. This sequence encodes CSVDEERGGLETQYF.